This T cell receptor (beta chain) comes out of a study of T cell repertoires in cytomegalovirus infection. The wider study: Evidence of both CMV infection and a matching HLA type came from public TCR beta signatures.

TCRdb re-called the reads through MiXCR, storing one row per CDR3 protein. This sample has 100,000 to 150,000 distinct CDR3 sequences, with roughly 9% found just once. General study results and limits: Clonotype analysis showed dominance of the ex vivo response by HLA-C-restricted CMV-specific TCR beta clonotypes. The study identified carriers of CMV plus the relevant HLA from cumulative public TCR beta family frequency.

Note on this clonotype: Its target is unknown.

Deletions cut 4 bases from V and 2 bases from J, with 3 bases between. From germline, CDR1 is SNHLY and CDR2 FYNNEI. The CDR3 runs to 13 residues. The chain joins TRBV2 to TRBJ2-6; D is unresolved. The TCR was taken from a human donor in good health (CMV status not recorded). Some clones in this sample may be carry-over from other donors' samples. The sample taken for sequencing was PBMCs. CDR3 DNA: TGTGCCAGCAGTGGGACTGGGGCCAACGTCCTGACTTTC. As protein: CASSGTGANVLTF.